This T cell receptor beta chain was retrieved from a study of identifying expanded T cells in peripheral blood. Study findings and constraints: Technical replicates showed about 1.2 changed clones; roughly two weeks roughly 18; four weeks 19.

No infections or other immune events were documented during collection. Using immunoSEQ multiplex PCR, the repertoire was profiled, and TCRdb retains in-frame clones only, with some absent. The data contain approximately 110,000 clones, 80% to 90% of them singletons. With respect to this clone: The antigen is not known.

The ends were cut back, 2 bases at V and 4 bases at J, with 12 bases in the middle. CDR1 is SEHNR, CDR2 FQNEAQ, per germline (reference sequence). CDR3 length: 16 residues. The chain has TRBV7-9 and TRBJ1-6, with D possibly matching TRBD1 (6 bases). The clonotype was recovered from a person between 18 and 75 years old in good health. The sequenced sample was blood. CDR3 DNA sequence: TGTGCCAGCAGCTTATCGGGGGCGGATTATAATTCACCCCTCCACTTT. This codes for CASSLSGADYNSPLHF.